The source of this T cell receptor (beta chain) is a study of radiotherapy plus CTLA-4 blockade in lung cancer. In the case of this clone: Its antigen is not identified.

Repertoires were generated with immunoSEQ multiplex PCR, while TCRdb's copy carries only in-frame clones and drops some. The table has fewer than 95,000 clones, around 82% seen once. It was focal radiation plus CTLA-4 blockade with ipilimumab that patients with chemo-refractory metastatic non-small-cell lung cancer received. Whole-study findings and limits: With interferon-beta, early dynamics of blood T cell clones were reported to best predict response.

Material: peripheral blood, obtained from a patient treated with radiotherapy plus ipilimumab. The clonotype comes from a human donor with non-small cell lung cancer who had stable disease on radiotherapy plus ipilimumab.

The CDR3 loop reads CASSLVPGGPNTEAFF. The DNA for the CDR3 is TGCGCCAGCAGCTTGGTCCCAGGGGGCCCCAACACTGAAGCTTTCTTT. This chain joins TRBV5-1 and TRBJ1-1, with 8 positions matching TRBD1. The CDR3 is 16 amino acids. Germline CDR1 is SGHRS and CDR2 is YFSETQ. J was trimmed by 2 bases and V by 0 bases; bases with no gene match: 6.